Below, one T cell receptor (beta chain) is given with its context. The data belong to a study of blood T cell repertoires in COVID-19. At the level of the study: Material from acute and convalescent COVID-19 was sourced from the United States, Italy and Spain.

The CDR3 has 13 residues. Per the germline V gene, CDR1 is MNHEY and CDR2 is SMNVEV (reference sequence). Trimming took off 7 bases at V and 1 base at J, with 7 bases between the two ends. Profiling relied on immunoSEQ multiplex PCR, and the TCRdb table lists in-frame clones only, not all of them. Found here are roughly 11,000 clones, roughly 85% of them singletons; the top ten hold approximately 5.6%. Sequencing used peripheral blood. The TCR originated in a human donor in a cohort sampled during active COVID-19. This sequence joins TRBV27 and TRBJ2-2; D unclear. The CDR3 is CASTPLNTGELFF. For the CDR3, the DNA is TGTGCCAGCACCCCATTGAACACCGGGGAGCTGTTTTTT.